This T cell receptor beta chain originates from a study of shared clonotypes between healthy human individuals. Germline CDR1 and CDR2: SGHDT and YYEEEE. The CDR3 consists of 14 residues. Trimming took off 3 bases at V and 2 bases at J, with 11 bases between the two ends. The table came from immunoSEQ multiplex PCR; TCRdb's copy has only in-frame clones and leaves some out. The sample has 550,000 to 700,000 clones; 60% to 75% are singletons. The chain couples TRBV5-6 to TRBJ2-5; TRBD1 might be the D (5 bases). Sequencing was carried out using memory CD4+ T cells sorted from blood. Subset described: CD45RA-negative fraction. The TCR was taken from a woman aged 25 to 39 in good health. CDR3 residues: CASSSGQGQETQYF. In nucleotides, the CDR3 is TGTGCCAGCAGCTCCGGGCAGGGACAAGAGACCCAGTACTTC. The whole variable domain, remainder taken from reference TRBV5-6 and TRBJ2-5, is DAGVTQSPTHLIKTRGQQVTLRCSPKSGHDTVSWYQQALGQGPQFIFQYYEEEERQRGNFPDRFSGHQFPNYSSELNVNALLLGDSALYLCASSSGQGQETQYFGPGTRLLVL.